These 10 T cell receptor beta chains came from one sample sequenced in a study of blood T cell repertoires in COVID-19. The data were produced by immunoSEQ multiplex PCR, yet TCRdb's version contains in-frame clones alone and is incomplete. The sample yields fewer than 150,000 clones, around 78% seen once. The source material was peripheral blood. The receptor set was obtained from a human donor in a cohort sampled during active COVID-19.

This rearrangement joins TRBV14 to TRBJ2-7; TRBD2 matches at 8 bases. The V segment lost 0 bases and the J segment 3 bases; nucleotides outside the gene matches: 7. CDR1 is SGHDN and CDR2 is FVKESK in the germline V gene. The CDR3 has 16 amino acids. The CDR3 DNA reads TGTGCCAGCAGCCAAGATAGGCGCCTAGCGGGCTACGAGCAGTACTTC. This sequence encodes CASSQDRRLAGYEQYF.

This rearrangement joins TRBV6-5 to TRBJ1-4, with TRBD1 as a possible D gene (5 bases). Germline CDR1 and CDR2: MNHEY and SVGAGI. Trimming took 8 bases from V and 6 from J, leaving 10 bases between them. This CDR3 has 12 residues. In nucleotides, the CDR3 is TGTGCCAGCCGAAGGGGTGATGAAAAACTGTTTTTT. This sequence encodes CASRRGDEKLFF.

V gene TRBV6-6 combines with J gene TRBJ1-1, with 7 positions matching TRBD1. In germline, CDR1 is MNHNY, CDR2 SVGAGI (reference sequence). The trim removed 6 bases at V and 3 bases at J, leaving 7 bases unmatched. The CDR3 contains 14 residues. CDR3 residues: CASSTGTVHTEAFF. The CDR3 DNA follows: TGTGCCAGCAGCACCGGGACAGTCCACACTGAAGCTTTCTTT.

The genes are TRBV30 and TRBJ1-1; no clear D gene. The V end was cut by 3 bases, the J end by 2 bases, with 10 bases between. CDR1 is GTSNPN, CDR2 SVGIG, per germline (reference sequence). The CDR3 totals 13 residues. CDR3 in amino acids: CAWRSTGNTEAFF. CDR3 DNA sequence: TGTGCCTGGAGAAGCACGGGAAACACTGAAGCTTTCTTT.

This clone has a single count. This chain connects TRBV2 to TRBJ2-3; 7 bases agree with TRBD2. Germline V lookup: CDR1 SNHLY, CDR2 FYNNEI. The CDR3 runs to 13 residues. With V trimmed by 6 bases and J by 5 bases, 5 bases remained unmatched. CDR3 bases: TGTGCCAGCAGGCGGGAGTTTGGAGATACGCAGTATTTT. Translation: CASRREFGDTQYF.

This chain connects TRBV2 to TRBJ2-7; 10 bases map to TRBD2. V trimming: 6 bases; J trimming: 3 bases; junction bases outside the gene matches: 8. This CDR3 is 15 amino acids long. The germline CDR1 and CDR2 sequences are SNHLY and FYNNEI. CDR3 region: CASSPTLAGDYEQYF. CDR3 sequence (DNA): TGTGCCAGCAGCCCCACCCTAGCGGGGGACTACGAGCAGTACTTC.

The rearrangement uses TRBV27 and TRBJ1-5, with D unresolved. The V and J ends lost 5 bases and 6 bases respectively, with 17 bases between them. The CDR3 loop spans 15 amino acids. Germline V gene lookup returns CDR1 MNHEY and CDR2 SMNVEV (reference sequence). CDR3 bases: TGTGCCAGCAGTCCCCGGTGGAGTACCGGTCAGCCCCAGCATTTT. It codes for CASSPRWSTGQPQHF.

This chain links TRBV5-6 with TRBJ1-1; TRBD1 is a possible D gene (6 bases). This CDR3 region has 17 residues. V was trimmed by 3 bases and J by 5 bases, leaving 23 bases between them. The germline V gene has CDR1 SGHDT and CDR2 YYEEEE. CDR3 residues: CASSYPRGGAKGTEAFF. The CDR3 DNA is TGTGCCAGCAGCTACCCCCGGGGGGGGGCGAAAGGTACTGAAGCTTTCTTT.

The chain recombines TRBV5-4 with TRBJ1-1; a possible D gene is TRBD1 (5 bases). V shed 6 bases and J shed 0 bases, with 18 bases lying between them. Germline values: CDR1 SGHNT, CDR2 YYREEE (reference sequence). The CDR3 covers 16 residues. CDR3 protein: CASTSDLQAMNTEAFF. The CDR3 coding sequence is TGTGCCAGCACCTCTGACCTACAGGCTATGAACACTGAAGCTTTCTTT.

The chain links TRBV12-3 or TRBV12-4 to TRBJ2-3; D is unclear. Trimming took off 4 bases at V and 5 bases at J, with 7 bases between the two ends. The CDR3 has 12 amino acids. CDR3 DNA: TGTGCCAGCAGTTCCCTATTAGATACGCAGTATTTT. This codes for CASSSLLDTQYF.